These 24 T cell receptor beta chains came from one sample sequenced in a study of cytomegalovirus exposure and HLA in healthy donors. PCR involved 60 Vbeta and 13 Jbeta primers. Some clones are missing from TCRdb's copy, which holds only in-frame ones; the method was immunoSEQ multiplex PCR. The data show about 220,000 clones, nearly 80% seen once. Material for sequencing was PBMCs. The receptors were gathered from a male donor in good health and CMV-seronegative.

The V and J genes are TRBV10-1 and TRBJ2-7; the match to TRBD1 covers 9 bases. The CDR3 has 17 amino acids. Trimming took 7 bases from V and 3 from J; bases not matched to a gene: 16. Germline values: CDR1 WNHNN, CDR2 SYGVQD (reference sequence). The CDR3 region has the DNA TGCGCCAGCACCCTCCGGGACAGGGAATTTCTAGACTACGAGCAGTACTTC. Its protein is CASTLRDREFLDYEQYF.

This chain uses TRBV19 with TRBJ2-7; TRBD1 matches 9 bases. V trimming: 3 bases; J trimming: 1 base; junction bases outside the gene matches: 10. The CDR3 extends over 17 amino acids. Per germline, CDR1 LNHDA and CDR2 SQIVND (reference sequence). The CDR3 reads CASSITPGQGGSYEQYF. For the CDR3, the DNA is TGTGCCAGTAGTATTACTCCGGGACAGGGAGGATCCTACGAGCAGTACTTC.

The sample holds one count of this clone. The J gene is TRBJ1-2, the V gene TRBV28; the D is unclear. This CDR3 is 17 amino acids long. Trimming pared 3 bases from V and 1 base from J, leaving 18 bases between. Germline assignment: CDR1 MDHEN and CDR2 SYDVKM. The DNA of the CDR3 is TGTGCCAGCAGTTTGCCATCGAGGAGTCGGGTTAACTATGGCTACACCTTC. Its protein is CASSLPSRSRVNYGYTF.

This clone was seen just once. This chain joins TRBV6-6 and TRBJ1-6, with D unresolved. V was clipped by 7 bases and J by 8 bases, with 12 bases between them. The CDR3 contains 13 residues. In germline, CDR1 is MNHNY, CDR2 SVGAGI (reference sequence). CDR3 nucleotides: TGTGCCAGCAATCGGGGTCAGGATTCACCCCTCCACTTT. It is translated as CASNRGQDSPLHF.

The CDR3 reads CASSQGGGTTDTGELFF. The CDR3 region has the DNA TGTGCCAGCAGCCAAGGCGGGGGTACGACTGACACCGGGGAGCTGTTTTTT. The gene calls are TRBV14 and TRBJ2-2; 7 nucleotides align to TRBD2. This CDR3 region has 17 residues. Germline V gene data show CDR1 as SGHDN and CDR2 as FVKESK. J gave up 3 bases and V 1 base, and 8 bases lay outside the gene matches.

The V gene is TRBV9, the J gene TRBJ2-3, with TRBD1 matching 10 bases. V lost 3 bases, J lost 6 bases, and 16 bases stayed unmatched. This CDR3 is built from 18 residues. Looked up from germline, CDR1 is SGDLS and CDR2 is YYNGEE. Written as DNA, the CDR3 is TGTGCCAGCAGCGCCCCAGTATCCGGACAGGGGGTAGGGGATACGCAGTATTTT. Its translation: CASSAPVSGQGVGDTQYF.

J is TRBJ1-4 and V is TRBV27; weak D call: TRBD1 (6 bases). Trimming left V 6 bases short and J 9 bases short, with 11 bases between. Germline V CDR1 and CDR2: MNHEY, SMNVEV (reference sequence). The CDR3 length is 12 residues. The CDR3 sequence: CASRTGSKKLFF. DNA for the CDR3: TGTGCCAGCAGAACAGGGTCGAAAAAACTGTTTTTT. The full variable domain, in which reference TRBV27 and TRBJ1-4 provide the parts outside the CDR3, is EAQVTQNPRYLITVTGKKLTVTCSQNMNHEYMSWYRQDPGLGLRQIYYSMNVEVTDKGDVPEGYKVSRKEKRNFPLILESPSPNQTSLYFCASRTGSKKLFFGSGTQLSVL.

The rearrangement joins TRBV7-9 to TRBJ2-2; D not certain. The CDR3 contains 10 residues. Trimming removed 5 bases from V and 8 bases from J, with 3 bases in between. The germline V gene has CDR1 SEHNR and CDR2 FQNEAQ (reference sequence). The CDR3 is CASSRGELFF. CDR3 sequence (DNA): TGTGCCAGCAGCCGGGGGGAGCTGTTTTTT. Drawing the rest from reference TRBV7-9 and TRBJ2-2, the complete variable domain is DTGVSQNPRHKITKRGQNVTFRCDPISEHNRLYWYRQTLGQGPEFLTYFQNEAQLEKSRLLSDRFSAERPKGSFSTLEIQRTEQGDSAMYLCASSRGELFFGEGSRLTVL.

This chain connects TRBV7-3 to TRBJ2-6, with 12 positions matching TRBD1. The germline gives CDR1 SGHTA, CDR2 FQGTGA. This CDR3 region has 19 residues. With 5 bases clipped from V and 1 base from J, the junction kept 9 bases outside the gene matches. The CDR3 region is CASSPKGTGGVSGANVLTF. The CDR3 nucleotides read TGTGCCAGCAGCCCAAAGGGGACAGGGGGCGTGTCTGGGGCCAACGTCCTGACTTTC.

The chain combines TRBV25-1 with TRBJ2-5, with TRBD2 matching 13 bases. V lost 10 bases, J lost 7 bases, and 18 bases stayed unmatched. The CDR3 loop spans 17 amino acids. Germline values: CDR1 MGHDK, CDR2 SYGVNS. The CDR3 DNA sequence: TGTGCCACCCAAACCAACACAGGACTAGCGGGAGAAGGGACCCAGTACTTC. This encodes CATQTNTGLAGEGTQYF.

Of note for this clone: In the same sample, other DNA sequences code for this CDR3. V and J are TRBV6-5 and TRBJ1-5; D is possibly TRBD1 (5 bases). Between the trimmed V and J ends, which lost 9 bases and 6 bases, there was a span of 15 bases. Germline CDR1 is MNHEY and CDR2 is SVGAGI. The CDR3 has 13 amino acids. The CDR3 DNA is TGTGCCAGTAGCCAGGGCCCCAGTCAGCCCCAGCATTTT. Residues: CASSQGPSQPQHF.

The chain links TRBV23-1 to TRBJ2-5, with 8 bases identical to TRBD1. Near its end, the DNA agrees better with TRBJ2-7, so the J call may be wrong. TRBV23-1 is placed among ORFs of uncertain function. The CDR3 sequence is 16 residues long. CDR3 in DNA: TGCGCCAGCAGTCAATCAACCCGGACAGGGCCCTACGAGCAGTACTTC. Residues: CASSQSTRTGPYEQYF.

This clone was seen only once. The chain joins TRBV10-3 to TRBJ2-3; 10 bases match TRBD2. The CDR3 has 18 amino acids. The germline V gene encodes CDR1 ENHRY and CDR2 SYGVKD. After removal of 3 bases from V and 3 bases from J, the junction contained 12 bases not matched to a gene. Here the CDR3 reads CAISEGPSGSAGTDTQYF. The CDR3 region has the DNA TGTGCCATCAGTGAAGGTCCTAGCGGGAGCGCAGGGACAGATACGCAGTATTTT.

V usage is TRBV7-3 and J usage is TRBJ2-1; 9 bases agree with TRBD1. V trimming: 6 bases; J trimming: 8 bases; junction bases outside the gene matches: 5. The germline V gene has CDR1 SGHTA and CDR2 FQGTGA. The length of the CDR3 is 13 residues. The CDR3 sequence: CASSHTGGDEQFF. CDR3 bases: TGTGCCAGCAGTCACACAGGGGGCGATGAGCAGTTCTTC.

This clone has more than one count but fewer than ten. This chain uses TRBV7-3 with TRBJ1-2, with TRBD1 matching over 7 bases. J lost 1 base, V lost 4 bases, and 9 bases had no gene match. The CDR3 is 16 amino acids. Germline CDR1 reads SGHTA; CDR2 reads FQGTGA. CDR3 sequence: CASSSNGQDRNYGYTF. DNA for the CDR3: TGTGCCAGCAGCTCCAATGGACAGGATCGTAACTATGGCTACACCTTC. The full variable domain, its missing parts supplied by reference TRBV7-3 and TRBJ1-2, is GAGVSQTPSNKVTEKGKYVELRCDPISGHTALYWYRQSLGQGPEFLIYFQGTGAADDSGLPNDRFFAVRPEGSVSTLKIQRTERGDSAVYLCASSSNGQDRNYGYTFGSGTRLTVV.

CDR3: CASSWGERTDTQYF. The CDR3 DNA reads TGTGCCAGCAGCTGGGGGGAGCGCACAGATACGCAGTATTTT. The chain uses TRBV5-6 and TRBJ2-3; weak D call: TRBD2 (6 bases). Germline-derived CDR1 and CDR2 are SGHDT and YYEEEE. The CDR3 covers 14 residues. V was trimmed by 3 bases and J by 1 base, leaving 9 bases between them.

The CDR3 loop reads CASSQGGGNTIYF. CDR3 nucleotide sequence: TGCGCCAGCAGCCAAGGAGGGGGAAACACCATATATTTT. This rearrangement joins TRBV5-1 to TRBJ1-3; D unresolved. The CDR3 covers 13 residues. Trimming removed 4 bases at V and 4 bases at J, with 9 bases between. Germline-derived CDR1 and CDR2 are SGHRS and YFSETQ. The variable domain in full, with the rest retrieved from reference TRBV5-1 and TRBJ1-3, is KAGVTQTPRYLIKTRGQQVTLSCSPISGHRSVSWYQQTPGQGLQFLFEYFSETQRNKGNFPGRFSGRQFSNSRSEMNVSTLELGDSALYLCASSQGGGNTIYFGEGSWLTVV.

The chain combines TRBV5-1 with TRBJ2-7, with a weak D call TRBD2 (6 bases). The CDR3 is 13 residues long. V lost 4 bases and J lost 5, with 13 bases in between. CDR1 SGHRS and CDR2 YFSETQ come from the germline V gene. Here the CDR3 DNA reads TGCGCCAGCAGCCGGGGGAGTGGCAACGAGCAGTACTTC. Translation: CASSRGSGNEQYF.

CDR3 protein: CASSQDSDEQYF. The DNA for the CDR3 is TGCGCCAGCAGCCAAGATTCGGACGAGCAGTACTTC. The genes are TRBV4-1 and TRBJ2-7; no clear D gene. The CDR3 is 12 amino acids. Germline assignment: CDR1 MGHRA and CDR2 YSYEKL. V was clipped by 0 bases and J by 5 bases, with 5 bases between them.

The chain has TRBV6-6 and TRBJ2-1; TRBD2 might be the D (5 bases). Germline V lookup: CDR1 MNHNY, CDR2 SVGAGI (reference sequence). There are 12 residues in the CDR3. V was shortened by 7 bases and J by 10 bases, with 14 bases between the two germline ends. This CDR3 reads CASTPSRIEQFF. The CDR3 bases are TGTGCCAGCACACCTAGCCGGATCGAGCAGTTCTTC.

The gene calls are TRBV5-6 and TRBJ2-7; 10 nucleotides match TRBD2. This CDR3 is 15 amino acids long. V dropped 4 bases and J dropped 2; count of bases not matched to a gene: 6. Germline CDR1 is SGHDT and CDR2 is YYEEEE. This CDR3 is CASSPLAGEAYEQYF. CDR3 nucleotide sequence: TGTGCCAGCAGCCCCCTAGCGGGAGAGGCCTACGAGCAGTACTTC.

This chain joins TRBV10-3 and TRBJ2-7, with TRBD2 matching over 11 bases. Germline CDR1 and CDR2: ENHRY and SYGVKD. This CDR3 spans 15 amino acids. Unmatched junction bases numbered 14, after V lost 10 bases and J lost 6 bases. CDR3 residues: CATAGGTSGAAEQYF. CDR3 nucleotide sequence: TGTGCCACCGCGGGGGGGACTAGCGGCGCTGCCGAGCAGTACTTC.

The chain joins TRBV5-4 to TRBJ1-2, with D possibly matching TRBD1 (6 bases). V lost 7 bases and J 4 bases, leaving 20 bases between the germline ends. Germline CDR1 reads SGHNT; CDR2 reads YYREEE (reference sequence). CDR3 size: 15 residues. CDR3 DNA sequence: TGTGCCAGCCGGCCCCCACAGGGAGCCGCCTATGGCTACACCTTC. It is translated as CASRPPQGAAYGYTF. The whole variable domain, filled in from reference TRBV5-4 and TRBJ1-2, reads ETGVTQSPTHLIKTRGQQVTLRCSSQSGHNTVSWYQQALGQGPQFIFQYYREEENGRGNFPPRFSGLQFPNYSSELNVNALELDDSALYLCASRPPQGAAYGYTFGSGTRLTVV.

This chain connects TRBV29-1 to TRBJ2-7; TRBD1 is a possible D gene (5 bases). The CDR3 contains 13 residues. Trimming removed 6 bases at V and 3 bases at J, with 15 bases between. Germline CDR1 reads SQVTM; CDR2 reads ANQGSEA. The CDR3 is CSVVIDSSYEQYF. The CDR3, as DNA: TGCAGCGTAGTAATAGACAGTAGCTACGAGCAGTACTTC.